A single sample gave rise to the 3 T cell receptor beta chains below, sequenced in a study of blood T cell repertoires in COVID-19. Method: immunoSEQ multiplex PCR; TCRdb's copy keeps in-frame clones and lacks some. The repertoire consists of about 170,000 clones, with around 84% occurring once and the leading ten covering around 15%. Sequenced input: PBMCs or T cells enriched from blood (not recorded which). These receptors were taken from a man aged 50-59 years who had recovered from COVID-19.

The rearrangement uses TRBV12-5 and TRBJ1-2; 10 bases agree with TRBD1. The CDR3 has 14 residues. The trim removed 5 bases at V and 4 bases at J, leaving 4 bases unmatched. Looked up from germline, CDR1 is LGHNT and CDR2 is FRNRAP. The CDR3 sequence is CASGLWTGGYGYTF. CDR3 nucleotide sequence: TGTGCTAGTGGTCTCTGGACAGGGGGCTATGGCTACACCTTC.

The V gene is TRBV7-2, the J gene TRBJ1-4, with D tentatively TRBD1 (5 bases). V lost 5 bases and J 8 bases, leaving 21 bases between the germline ends. The CDR3 sequence is 16 residues long. CDR1 and CDR2 from the germline V gene are SGHTA and FQGNSA. CDR3 nucleotide sequence: TGTGCCAGCAGCCCCCCCGGCGGGGGGAAGGGCGAAAAACTGTTTTTT. It translates to CASSPPGGGKGEKLFF.

The CDR3 loop is CASSLSRGGYGYTF. DNA of the CDR3: TGTGCCAGCAGTTTATCAAGGGGAGGCTATGGCTACACCTTC. The chain employs TRBV27 and TRBJ1-2; a weak D match, TRBD1 (5 bases). Per germline, CDR1 MNHEY and CDR2 SMNVEV (reference sequence). The CDR3 has 14 amino acids. V was cut by 0 bases and J by 4 bases, with 9 bases left in between.